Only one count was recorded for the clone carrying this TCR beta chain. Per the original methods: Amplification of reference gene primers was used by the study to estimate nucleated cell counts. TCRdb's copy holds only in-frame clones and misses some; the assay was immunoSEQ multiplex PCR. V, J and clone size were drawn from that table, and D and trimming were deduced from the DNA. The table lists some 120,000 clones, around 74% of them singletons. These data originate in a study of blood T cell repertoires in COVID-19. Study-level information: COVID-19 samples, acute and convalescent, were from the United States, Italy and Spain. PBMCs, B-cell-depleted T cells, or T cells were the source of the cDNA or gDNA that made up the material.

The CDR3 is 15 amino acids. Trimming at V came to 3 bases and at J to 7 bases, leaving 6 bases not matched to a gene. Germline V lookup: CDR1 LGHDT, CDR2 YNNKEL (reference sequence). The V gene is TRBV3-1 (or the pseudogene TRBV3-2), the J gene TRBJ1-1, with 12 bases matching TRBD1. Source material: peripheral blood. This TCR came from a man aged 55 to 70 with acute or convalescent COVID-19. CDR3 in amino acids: CASSHWDRGLGEAFF. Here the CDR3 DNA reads TGTGCCAGCAGCCACTGGGACAGGGGGCTCGGTGAAGCTTTCTTT.